Included here is one TCR beta chain sequence, with context. The CDR3 sequence is 14 residues long. The germline gives CDR1 SGHTA, CDR2 FQGNSA. Trimming took off 3 bases at V and 4 bases at J, with 13 bases between the two ends. This entry comes from a study of blood T cell repertoires in COVID-19. Background on the study: Collection of acute and convalescent COVID-19 samples took place in the United States, Italy and Spain.

Repertoires were generated with immunoSEQ multiplex PCR, while TCRdb's copy carries only in-frame clones and drops some. The profile shows a few hundred thousand clones, around 85% of them singletons. This sequence joins TRBV7-2 and TRBJ2-7; D possibly corresponds to TRBD1 (7 bases). The sequencing sample was made of peripheral blood. This clonotype was sampled from a human donor in a cohort sampled during active COVID-19. For the CDR3, the DNA is TGTGCCAGCAGCTTCAGGGGGGTATTGTACGAGCAGTACTTC. Translation gives CASSFRGVLYEQYF.